These 23 T cell receptor beta chains originate from one sample sequenced in a study of T cells in Graves' hyperthyroidism and ophthalmopathy. RNA transcripts served as the template for amplifying TCR beta CDR3 regions. In the first-round RT-PCR of the TCR CDR3, the HTBI primer set was used. TCRdb passed the multiplex PCR reads through MiXCR, listing each CDR3 protein once. This table holds almost 500,000 distinct CDR3 sequences, about 20% found once. Sequenced material: blood. The source is a woman aged 70-85 years with Graves' ophthalmopathy.

V usage is TRBV24-1 and J usage is TRBJ1-2, with 8 positions matching TRBD1. The V gene end was trimmed by 10 bases and the J gene end by 3 bases; junction bases not matched to a gene: 6. CDR1 is KGHDR and CDR2 is SFDVKD in the germline V gene. The CDR3 is 13 amino acids. CDR3: CATEQGVHYGYTF. CDR3 sequence (DNA): TGTGCCACAGAACAGGGGGTGCACTATGGCTACACCTTC.

There are many counts of this clonotype. This chain connects TRBV20-1 to TRBJ1-1; the D is unclear. Trimming took 0 bases from V and 5 from J, leaving 10 bases between them. CDR1 DFQATT and CDR2 SNEGSKA come from the germline V gene (reference sequence). The CDR3 sequence is 13 residues long. The CDR3 loop reads CSARDTLRTEAFF. The CDR3 region has the DNA TGCAGTGCTAGAGACACCTTAAGGACTGAAGCTTTCTTT.

This clonotype was picked up a small number of times. The V and J genes are TRBV24-1 and TRBJ2-1; 9 nucleotides align to TRBD1. The CDR3 runs to 18 residues. V lost 4 bases and J lost 1; bases outside the gene matches: 10. Germline V gives CDR1 KGHDR, CDR2 SFDVKD. The CDR3 nucleotides are TGTGCCACCAGTGACCCGCCCGGACAGGGGACATCCTACAATGAGCAGTTCTTC. It translates to CATSDPPGQGTSYNEQFF.

The chain links TRBV14 to TRBJ1-5, with D unclear. V gave up 0 bases and J gave up 0 bases, with 24 bases separating them. This CDR3 region has 21 residues. Germline values: CDR1 SGHDN, CDR2 FVKESK. CDR3 sequence reads: CASSQEGQEKTRASSNQPQHF. Written as DNA, the CDR3 is TGTGCCAGCAGCCAAGAAGGGCAGGAGAAAACCCGAGCGAGTAGCAATCAGCCCCAGCATTTT. Full variable domain (missing parts from reference TRBV14 and TRBJ1-5): EAGVTQFPSHSVIEKGQTVTLRCDPISGHDNLYWYRRVMGKEIKFLLHFVKESKQDESGMPNNRFLAERTGGTYSTLKVQPAELEDSGVYFCASSQEGQEKTRASSNQPQHFGDGTRLSIL.

The DNA of the CDR3 is TGTGCCAGCACGGACCATAGCGGGAGGGCCCACAATGAGCAGTTCTTC. Translating gives CASTDHSGRAHNEQFF. V is TRBV6-2 or TRBV6-3 and J is TRBJ2-1; 11 bases fit TRBD2. CDR3 length: 16 amino acids. Germline trimming cut 7 bases from V and 5 bases from J; bases unmatched to any gene: 10. Germline values: CDR1 MNHEY, CDR2 SVGEGT.

This clonotype was seen a few times. This chain uses TRBV11-1 with TRBJ2-1; TRBD1 aligns across 8 bases. Germline-derived CDR1 and CDR2 are SGHAT and FQDESV (reference sequence). This CDR3 comprises 14 residues. The junction had 8 bases not matched to a gene; V was cut back by 5 bases and J by 8 bases. CDR3 sequence reads: CASSPGTGFHEQFF. The CDR3 coding sequence is TGTGCCAGCAGCCCCGGGACAGGCTTCCATGAGCAGTTCTTC.

This clonotype turned up a few times. The genes are TRBV18 and TRBJ1-2; D call uncertain. Germline CDR1 and CDR2: KGHSH and LQKENI. Trimming pared 3 bases from V and 4 bases from J, leaving 15 bases between. The CDR3 is made up of 15 amino acids. CDR3 amino acids: CASSPATDAPYGYTF. The CDR3 region has the DNA TGTGCCAGCTCACCCGCCACTGACGCCCCCTATGGCTACACCTTC.

The V gene is TRBV20-1, the J gene TRBJ2-4; D is perhaps TRBD2 (8 bases). Deletions cut 0 bases from V and 6 bases from J, with 18 bases between. CDR3 length: 16 residues. Germline V gene sequence: CDR1 DFQATT, CDR2 SNEGSKA (reference sequence). In DNA, the CDR3 is TGCAGTGCTAGAGACTCCGGGAGGGGGCTAGTAAACATTCAGTACTTC. Amino acids: CSARDSGRGLVNIQYF.

The chain joins TRBV6-2 or TRBV6-3 to TRBJ2-5; 7 bases fit TRBD1. The CDR3 extends over 11 amino acids. The V gene's germline CDR1 is MNHEY and CDR2 SVGEGT. The V and J ends lost 11 bases and 2 bases, in that order; junction bases with no gene match: 2. This CDR3 reads CAAQGQETQYF. CDR3 bases: TGTGCCGCACAGGGGCAAGAGACCCAGTACTTC.

As for this clonotype: A much larger clone differs by one base, so this may be a read error. This chain joins TRBV7-8 and TRBJ1-1; D perhaps matches TRBD1 (5 bases). There are 15 residues in the CDR3. The germline gives CDR1 SGHVS, CDR2 FQNEAQ. The germline V and J ends were trimmed by 5 bases and 1 base, with 14 bases remaining between them. DNA for the CDR3: TGTGCCAGCAGCGGCAGGGCGACGCCGAACACTGAAGCTTTCTTT. Amino acids: CASSGRATPNTEAFF. The full variable domain, its missing parts supplied by reference TRBV7-8 and TRBJ1-1, is GAGVSQSPRYKVAKRGQDVALRCDPISGHVSLFWYQQALGQGPEFLTYFQNEAQLDKSGLPSDRFFAERPEGSVSTLKIQRTQQEDSAVYLCASSGRATPNTEAFFGQGTRLTVV.

This clonotype was observed a few times. CDR3 in DNA: TGTGCCAGCAGTTACGGGCAAGGCTATAATTCACCCCTCCACTTT. Protein sequence: CASSYGQGYNSPLHF. The genes are TRBV6-2 or TRBV6-3 and TRBJ1-6; no clear D gene. The CDR3 loop spans 15 amino acids. V shed 2 bases and J shed 3 bases, with 8 bases lying between them. Germline CDR1 is MNHEY and CDR2 is SVGEGT.

This clonotype was recorded only once. The chain links TRBV7-9 to TRBJ2-5; 9 positions match TRBD2. Losses at the gene ends were 2 bases for V and 5 bases for J; bases not matched to a gene: 6. The germline gives CDR1 SEHNR, CDR2 FQNEAQ (reference sequence). The CDR3 runs to 15 residues. The CDR3 is CASSLMGLAKETQYF. CDR3 DNA: TGTGCCAGCAGCTTAATGGGACTAGCTAAGGAGACCCAGTACTTC.

This clonotype has only a few counts. The chain has TRBV19 and TRBJ2-3; 8 nucleotides line up with TRBD2. The J segment lost 4 bases and the V segment lost 7 bases, leaving 7 bases of the junction unmatched. CDR3 length: 14 amino acids. Germline loops: CDR1 LNHDA, CDR2 SQIVND (reference sequence). CDR3 residues: CASTFSGDSDTQYF. The DNA for the CDR3 is TGTGCCAGTACCTTTAGCGGGGATTCAGATACGCAGTATTTT.

This clonotype came up a few times. J is TRBJ1-5 and V is TRBV7-2; D unclear. The CDR3 covers 15 residues. V shed 4 bases and J shed 4 bases, with 14 bases lying between them. Germline V gives CDR1 SGHTA, CDR2 FQGNSA. Here the CDR3 DNA reads TGTGCCAGCAGCTCTACTCGAGGTCCAAATCAGCCCCAGCATTTT. This gives the protein CASSSTRGPNQPQHF.

This clonotype was counted a few times. The genes are TRBV18 and TRBJ1-2; D gene ambiguous. Trimming left V 6 bases short and J 7 bases short, with 18 bases between. The CDR3 is made up of 14 amino acids. Germline V gene lookup returns CDR1 KGHSH and CDR2 LQKENI. The CDR3 DNA is TGTGCCAGCTCCCCCCCGCCGGTTCTATCTGGCTACACCTTC. Its translation is CASSPPPVLSGYTF.

The CDR3, as DNA: TGCAGCGTTGTTAGGGGGCCCCAAGAGACCCAGTACTTC. Translation: CSVVRGPQETQYF. The chain carries TRBV29-1 and TRBJ2-5, with 7 bases fitting TRBD1. With 4 bases clipped from V and 1 base from J, the junction kept 3 bases outside the gene matches. Germline lookup yields CDR1 SQVTM and CDR2 ANQGSEA. The CDR3 sequence is 13 residues long.

This clonotype occurred many times. The chain has TRBV2 and TRBJ2-2; D unresolved. There are 11 residues in the CDR3. CDR1 and CDR2 from the germline V gene are SNHLY and FYNNEI. The V gene lost 6 bases and the J gene lost 5 bases, with 4 bases spanning the gap. The CDR3 nucleotides are TGTGCCAGCAGATGGACCGGGGAGCTGTTTTTT. It encodes CASRWTGELFF.

There are many counts of this clonotype. CDR3 loop: CASSLVSSGSYEQFF. In DNA, the CDR3 is TGTGCCAGCAGCTTAGTTTCTAGCGGGAGCTATGAGCAGTTCTTC. The rearrangement uses TRBV7-6 and TRBJ2-1, with TRBD2 matching over 10 bases. The V segment lost 1 base and the J segment 8 bases; nucleotides outside the gene matches: 5. The CDR3 is made up of 15 amino acids. The germline gives CDR1 SGHVS, CDR2 FNYEAQ.

The chain uses TRBV7-9 and TRBJ2-5, with 10 bases matching TRBD2. J lost 6 bases, V lost 4 bases, and 11 bases had no gene match. CDR1 is SEHNR, CDR2 FQNEAQ, per germline (reference sequence). The CDR3 extends over 16 amino acids. Written as DNA, the CDR3 is TGTGCCAGCAGCTCGGAGGGACTAGCGTTCCAGAAGACCCAGTACTTC. Translating gives CASSSEGLAFQKTQYF.

This clonotype has a single count. The chain employs TRBV4-3 and TRBJ2-3; TRBD2 matches 10 bases. This CDR3 contains 16 residues. In germline, CDR1 is LGHNA, CDR2 YSLEER. The J segment lost 4 bases and the V segment lost 1 base, leaving 5 bases of the junction unmatched. The CDR3 sequence is CASSQVLGTSADTQYF. CDR3 nucleotides: TGCGCCAGCAGCCAAGTTTTGGGGACTAGCGCAGATACGCAGTATTTT.

This clonotype was found a few times. The chain carries TRBV6-1 and TRBJ2-2, with unresolved D. V was cut by 7 bases and J by 4 bases, with 16 bases left in between. CDR1 is MNHNS and CDR2 is SASEGT in the germline V gene. This CDR3 has 15 residues. Written as DNA, the CDR3 is TGTGCCAGCACCGAAGGTGGGGATATCACCGGGGAGCTGTTTTTT. Protein: CASTEGGDITGELFF.

The gene calls are TRBV20-1 and TRBJ2-1; 11 nucleotides agree with TRBD2. With V trimmed by 6 bases and J by 4 bases, 8 bases remained unmatched. The CDR3 covers 15 residues. Germline CDR1 is DFQATT and CDR2 is SNEGSKA (reference sequence). This CDR3 reads CSAPGSGRAYNEQFF. The CDR3 region has the DNA TGCAGTGCCCCGGGTAGCGGGAGGGCTTACAATGAGCAGTTCTTC.

This rearrangement joins TRBV7-9 to TRBJ1-5; D is ambiguous. The CDR3 covers 14 residues. V gave up 4 bases and J gave up 4 bases, with 11 bases separating them. Germline V CDR1 and CDR2: SEHNR, FQNEAQ (reference sequence). The CDR3 coding sequence is TGTGCCAGCAGCTCGGCAGGTATTAATCAGCCCCAGCATTTT. This codes for CASSSAGINQPQHF.